This T cell receptor beta chain was captured in a study of CD8 T cells in ankylosing spondylitis. Study-level findings and limits: Researchers report that disease-linked clones proved CD8+ and relatively rare in peripheral blood. Within ankylosing spondylitis blood, a TCR beta motif made up of several highly homologous variants appeared to be characteristic. It was reported that disease-linked clones were significantly enriched in matched ankylosing spondylitis synovial fluid.

CDR3 length: 17 residues. Germline V CDR1 and CDR2: SGHRS, YFSETQ. V was shortened by 4 bases and J by 8 bases, with 25 bases between the two germline ends. Making the TCR beta libraries involved quantitative 5'-RACE with molecular barcodes. TCRdb re-called the 5' RACE reads with MiXCR, one entry per CDR3 protein. In the table there are around 770,000 distinct CDR3 sequences, over 9.5% of which are singletons. As regards this clonotype: The antigen is undetermined.

The receptor comes from a male donor with ankylosing spondylitis. The chain recombines TRBV5-1 with TRBJ2-1; D is unclear. The sequenced sample consisted of blood, either unsorted or a sorted T cell fraction (not recorded which). CDR3 in DNA: TGCGCCAGCAGCCACGGGTTGGCCTGGGATTTTGGGGATGAGCAGTTCTTC. It specifies CASSHGLAWDFGDEQFF.